Shown below are 8 T cell receptor beta chains from a single sample sequenced in a study of beta chain features in type 1 diabetes. Their antigen targets remain unknown. Findings and limits, study-wide: There was a moderate but significant shortening of TCRB CDR3s in all four CD4+ subsets of Type 1 diabetes patients.

TCRB transcripts that were expressed got sequenced, as all of the isolated RNA had been reverse transcribed. Repertoires were generated with immunoSEQ multiplex PCR, while TCRdb's copy carries only in-frame clones and drops some. The sample records a few hundred thousand clones, around 16% being singletons. The sample was naive CD4+ T cells from blood. Receptor source: a man aged 30-40 years with type 1 diabetes.

This clone was found a few times. The gene calls are TRBV4-3 and TRBJ2-3; D uncertain. This CDR3 comprises 15 residues. Germline CDR1 is LGHNA and CDR2 is YSLEER. With 0 bases removed from V and 4 bases from J, the gap between germline ends came to 11 bases. CDR3 region: CASSQDGYIADTQYF. The CDR3 nucleotides read TGCGCCAGCAGCCAAGATGGTTACATAGCAGATACGCAGTATTTT.

This sequence joins TRBV5-1 and TRBJ2-5; D perhaps matches TRBD2 (7 bases). The V gene's germline CDR1 is SGHRS and CDR2 YFSETQ. V was cut by 4 bases and J by 1 base, with 17 bases left in between. The CDR3 loop spans 16 amino acids. CDR3 residues: CASSPPKGGSQETQYF. The CDR3 DNA reads as TGCGCCAGCAGCCCACCCAAGGGGGGGAGCCAAGAGACCCAGTACTTC.

This clone turned up a few times. The J gene is TRBJ1-1, the V gene TRBV29-1; TRBD1 matches 7 bases. V shed 3 bases, J shed 7 bases, and the junction held 5 bases outside the gene matches. CDR1 and CDR2 from the germline V gene are SQVTM and ANQGSEA. The CDR3 loop spans 12 amino acids. The CDR3 DNA is TGCAGCGTTGAGGGGACAGCCGGTGAAGCTTTCTTT. Its translation: CSVEGTAGEAFF.

This clone was found a few times. The chain employs TRBV7-9 and TRBJ1-5; 12 nucleotides line up with TRBD1. Germline V lookup: CDR1 SEHNR, CDR2 FQNEAQ (reference sequence). The CDR3 spans 15 residues. The V and J ends lost 5 bases and 6 bases, in that order; junction bases with no gene match: 5. CDR3 in DNA: TGTGCCAGCAGCCTCGGGACAGGGGGCGGTCAGCCCCAGCATTTT. Residues: CASSLGTGGGQPQHF.

The chain combines TRBV6-6 with TRBJ2-7, with 9 bases matching TRBD1. This CDR3 spans 15 amino acids. The germline gives CDR1 MNHNY, CDR2 SVGAGI (reference sequence). Trimming cost V 6 bases and J 2 bases; bases outside gene matches: 8. In nucleotides, the CDR3 is TGTGCCAGCAGAACTGGGACAGGGCCCACCTACGAGCAGTACTTC. This encodes CASRTGTGPTYEQYF.

The chain is built from TRBV7-2 and TRBJ2-1; D might be TRBD2 (6 bases). Trimming took 2 bases from V and 4 from J, leaving 12 bases between them. Germline CDR1 SGHTA, CDR2 FQGNSA. CDR3 length equals 15 residues. The CDR3 DNA sequence: TGTGCCAGCAGCTTAAGTAGCGGAACTTACAATGAGCAGTTCTTC. It yields the protein CASSLSSGTYNEQFF.

This clone has only a few counts. The V and J genes are TRBV23-1 and TRBJ2-5; D gene unclear. TRBV23-1 falls under the ORF class, with uncertain function. Deletions cut 11 bases from V and 1 base from J, with 32 bases between. The CDR3 loop spans 19 amino acids. The CDR3 nucleotides are TGCGCCGGGATCGGACCCCGCGAACCTACCAACTACTTCCAAGAGACCCAGTACTTC. Its protein is CAGIGPREPTNYFQETQYF.

The rearrangement links TRBV6-1 to TRBJ2-5; 7 nucleotides line up with TRBD1. V was clipped by 4 bases and J by 5 bases; unmatched bases: 4. Germline CDR1 is MNHNS and CDR2 is SASEGT. The CDR3 sequence is 13 residues long. The CDR3 nucleotides read TGTGCCAGCAGTGTAGGGGGCAGGGAGACCCAGTACTTC. Translation gives CASSVGGRETQYF.